What follows describes a single T cell receptor beta chain. This entry comes from a study of blood T cell repertoires in COVID-19. Repertoires were generated with immunoSEQ multiplex PCR, while TCRdb's copy carries only in-frame clones and drops some. The sample comprises 170,000 or so clones, roughly 83% of which are singletons, and less than 3.5% rests with the top ten. This CDR3 region has 14 residues. CDR1 and CDR2 (germline): LGHDT, YNNKEL (reference sequence). J was trimmed by 6 bases and V by 1 base; bases with no gene match: 3. The sequence was obtained from a woman in her sixties or seventies with acute or convalescent COVID-19. The chain has TRBV3-1 (or the pseudogene TRBV3-2) and TRBJ1-5, with 7 bases matching TRBD1. Source material: peripheral blood. The CDR3: CASSQVPGGQPQHF. CDR3 bases: TGTGCCAGCAGCCAAGTGCCAGGGGGTCAGCCCCAGCATTTT.